These 25 T cell receptor beta chains originate from one sample sequenced in a study of OX40 agonist ivuxolimab in advanced cancers. Produced via immunoSEQ multiplex PCR; TCRdb's table is partial and in-frame only. The sample has some 15,000 clones; about 77% are singletons. The sample here was CD4+ or CD8+ T cells sorted from blood, taken in a trial of the OX40 agonist ivuxolimab. All receptors come from an adult with an advanced solid tumor such as melanoma, head and neck, liver or kidney cancer.

This clone was found once. The chain employs TRBV4-1 and TRBJ2-1; 10 bases are shared with TRBD2. V lost 4 bases and J lost 2; bases outside the gene matches: 8. There are 17 residues in the CDR3. Germline CDR1 reads MGHRA; CDR2 reads YSYEKL. The CDR3 protein is CASSLFTGTSAYNEQFF. The CDR3 nucleotides read TGCGCCAGCAGCCTATTTACCGGGACTAGCGCCTACAATGAGCAGTTCTTC.

This chain links TRBV2 with TRBJ2-1; D is ambiguous. Germline CDR1 reads SNHLY; CDR2 reads FYNNEI. This CDR3 region has 12 residues. V gave up 6 bases and J gave up 1 base, with 4 bases separating them. The CDR3 sequence is CASRGSYNEQFF. The CDR3 DNA sequence: TGTGCCAGCAGGGGATCCTACAATGAGCAGTTCTTC.

The gene calls are TRBV29-1 and TRBJ1-1, with D possibly being TRBD1 (5 bases). The length of the CDR3 is 12 residues. Germline V gives CDR1 SQVTM, CDR2 ANQGSEA. The V gene lost 3 bases and the J gene lost 8 bases, with 13 bases spanning the gap. DNA of the CDR3: TGCAGCGTTGAGGGAGACGGGGGAGAAGCTTTCTTT. Translated: CSVEGDGGEAFF.

This clone was seen repeatedly, ten times or more. This rearrangement joins TRBV5-7 to TRBJ2-1; 9 bases fit TRBD1. TRBV5-7 is reported as an ORF; its role is uncertain. After removal of 4 bases from V and 3 bases from J, the junction contained 8 bases not matched to a gene. This CDR3 comprises 16 residues. The CDR3 DNA reads TGTGCCAGCAGCACAAAAGACAGGGGGGGCTACAATGAGCAGTTCTTC. This gives the protein CASSTKDRGGYNEQFF.

This chain uses TRBV5-6 with TRBJ2-3; 11 bases line up with TRBD2. The CDR3 consists of 16 residues. Trimming took 0 bases from V and 6 from J; bases not matched to a gene: 6. Looked up from germline, CDR1 is SGHDT and CDR2 is YYEEEE. CDR3 amino acids: CASSLASLAGVDTQYF. DNA of the CDR3: TGTGCCAGCAGCTTGGCCTCACTAGCGGGAGTGGATACGCAGTATTTT.

This chain joins TRBV27 and TRBJ1-1, with D hard to call. The CDR3 has 13 residues. Trimming removed 6 bases at V and 3 bases at J, with 11 bases between. Per the germline V gene, CDR1 is MNHEY and CDR2 is SMNVEV (reference sequence). CDR3 sequence: CASRLTWDTEAFF. CDR3 sequence (DNA): TGTGCCAGCAGGTTAACCTGGGACACTGAAGCTTTCTTT.

This clone is termed medium-sized. The chain uses TRBV11-2 and TRBJ2-1; D gene uncertain. V lost 2 bases to trimming and J lost 9 bases, with 11 bases between them. Germline V gives CDR1 SGHAT, CDR2 FQNNGV. There are 13 residues in the CDR3. For the CDR3, the DNA is TGTGCCAGCAGCTTAAGTAGCCTTGGTGAGCAGTTCTTC. This gives the protein CASSLSSLGEQFF.

The rearrangement links TRBV19 to TRBJ1-5; D gene ambiguous. This CDR3 spans 18 amino acids. Trimming shortened V by 5 bases and J by 0 bases, and 20 bases separated the two germline ends. CDR1 and CDR2 from the germline V gene are LNHDA and SQIVND (reference sequence). In nucleotides, the CDR3 is TGTGCCAGTAGTCATCCGGCAACCAGTTTATATAGCAATCAGCCCCAGCATTTT. Its protein is CASSHPATSLYSNQPQHF.

The V call is TRBV7-6, the J call TRBJ2-7; D is perhaps TRBD2 (6 bases). V lost 0 bases and J 1 base, leaving 10 bases between the germline ends. The CDR3 is 15 residues long. The germline CDR1 and CDR2 sequences are SGHVS and FNYEAQ. The CDR3 nucleotides read TGTGCCAGCAGCTTAGCGCGGGGATGGTCCTACGAGCAGTACTTC. Its translation is CASSLARGWSYEQYF.

This clone has a single count. The V call is TRBV19, the J call TRBJ1-1; 7 nucleotides line up with TRBD1. V dropped 5 bases and J dropped 7; count of bases not matched to a gene: 10. Germline assignment: CDR1 LNHDA and CDR2 SQIVND (reference sequence). The CDR3 length is 14 residues. For the CDR3, the DNA is TGTGCCAGTAGTCCGGCCAGGGGGACGTATGAAGCTTTCTTT. Its protein is CASSPARGTYEAFF.

The V call is TRBV2, the J call TRBJ2-1; 10 bases are a match to TRBD2. Per germline, CDR1 SNHLY and CDR2 FYNNEI. This CDR3 is built from 15 residues. The V gene end was trimmed by 4 bases and the J gene end by 9 bases; junction bases not matched to a gene: 9. In DNA form, the CDR3 reads TGTGCCAGCAGTGCAACCGGGACTAGCGTACCTGAGCAGTTCTTC. This gives the protein CASSATGTSVPEQFF.

The chain uses TRBV29-1 and TRBJ2-1, with a weak D call TRBD2 (5 bases). CDR1 is SQVTM, CDR2 ANQGSEA, per germline. Trimming took off 2 bases at V and 0 bases at J, with 23 bases between the two ends. CDR3 length: 19 amino acids. In DNA, the CDR3 is TGCAGCGTTGAAATCAACCCCCGGGATGTTCCCCTCTCCTACAATGAGCAGTTCTTC. It encodes CSVEINPRDVPLSYNEQFF.

The chain carries TRBV7-3 and TRBJ1-1, with D uncertain. The CDR3 sequence is 13 residues long. Germline V lookup: CDR1 SGHTA, CDR2 FQGTGA. Between the trimmed V and J ends, which lost 1 base and 0 bases, there was a span of 3 bases. The DNA for the CDR3 is TGTGCCAGCAGCTTAAACGTGAACACTGAAGCTTTCTTT. Amino acids: CASSLNVNTEAFF.

With respect to this clone: Other DNA sequences within the sample encode an identical CDR3. The V call is TRBV5-1, the J call TRBJ2-2; no reliable D call. This CDR3 has 14 residues. The V gene's germline CDR1 is SGHRS and CDR2 YFSETQ. Trimming left V 0 bases short and J 5 bases short, with 8 bases between. The CDR3: CASSLAWGTGELFF. DNA for the CDR3: TGCGCCAGCAGCTTGGCCTGGGGAACCGGGGAGCTGTTTTTT. Variable domain in full (rest from reference TRBV5-1 and TRBJ2-2): KAGVTQTPRYLIKTRGQQVTLSCSPISGHRSVSWYQQTPGQGLQFLFEYFSETQRNKGNFPGRFSGRQFSNSRSEMNVSTLELGDSALYLCASSLAWGTGELFFGEGSRLTVL.

The V and J genes are TRBV5-1 and TRBJ1-2; D not certain. The CDR3 spans 12 residues. The V gene's germline CDR1 is SGHRS and CDR2 YFSETQ. Trimming left V 0 bases short and J 1 base short, with 1 base between. As DNA, the CDR3 is TGCGCCAGCAGCTTGGGTAACTATGGCTACACCTTC. This encodes CASSLGNYGYTF. Complete variable domain (other parts from reference TRBV5-1 and TRBJ1-2): KAGVTQTPRYLIKTRGQQVTLSCSPISGHRSVSWYQQTPGQGLQFLFEYFSETQRNKGNFPGRFSGRQFSNSRSEMNVSTLELGDSALYLCASSLGNYGYTFGSGTRLTVV.

The chain carries TRBV30 and TRBJ2-5; TRBD1 agrees at 9 bases. Germline-derived CDR1 and CDR2 are GTSNPN and SVGIG (reference sequence). The CDR3 is 15 residues long. After removal of 3 bases from V and 5 bases from J, the junction contained 10 bases not matched to a gene. The DNA of the CDR3 is TGTGCCTGGAGGAAAGGGACAGGGTGGGGGGAGACCCAGTACTTC. Translation: CAWRKGTGWGETQYF.

The V gene is TRBV9, the J gene TRBJ2-3; TRBD2 is a possible D gene (7 bases). CDR3 length: 14 amino acids. CDR1 is SGDLS, CDR2 YYNGEE, per germline. Trimming took off 3 bases at V and 5 bases at J, with 13 bases between the two ends. The CDR3 region has the DNA TGTGCCAGCAGCGACCGGGGGGCGGGAGATACGCAGTATTTT. Amino acid sequence: CASSDRGAGDTQYF.

This clone was recorded once. The gene calls are TRBV9 and TRBJ2-5; tentatively, D is TRBD2 (5 bases). The CDR3 has 14 amino acids. Per the germline V gene, CDR1 is SGDLS and CDR2 is YYNGEE. V dropped 7 bases and J dropped 3 bases, with 16 bases sitting between them. The CDR3 region is CASSPRRSEETQYF. The CDR3 DNA is TGTGCCAGCTCCCCTCGGAGGAGTGAAGAGACCCAGTACTTC.

V gene TRBV28 combines with J gene TRBJ2-1; D possibly corresponds to TRBD2 (5 bases). The V gene lost 6 bases and the J gene lost 2 bases, with 14 bases spanning the gap. CDR1 MDHEN and CDR2 SYDVKM come from the germline V gene. This CDR3 is built from 15 residues. CDR3 residues: CASSREGATYNEQFF. CDR3 DNA: TGTGCCAGCAGCCGCGAGGGAGCCACCTACAATGAGCAGTTCTTC. Looking up the rest from reference TRBV28 and TRBJ2-1 gives the full variable domain: DVKVTQSSRYLVKRTGEKVFLECVQDMDHENMFWYRQDPGLGLRLIYFSYDVKMKEKGDIPEGYSVSREKKERFSLILESASTNQTSMYLCASSREGATYNEQFFGPGTRLTVL.

This chain uses TRBV7-6 with TRBJ2-7, with D perhaps matching TRBD1 (6 bases). This CDR3 has 14 amino acids. Per germline, CDR1 SGHVS and CDR2 FNYEAQ. V lost 1 base and J 3 bases, leaving 10 bases between the germline ends. CDR3 coding DNA: TGTGCCAGCAGCTTAGGACAGGACCTCTACGAGCAGTACTTC. Translated: CASSLGQDLYEQYF.

The chain joins TRBV13 to TRBJ2-2; D unresolved. The CDR3 loop spans 12 amino acids. The V end lost 1 base, the J end lost 5 bases, and 2 bases lay between the germline ends. Germline lookup yields CDR1 PRHDT and CDR2 FYEKMQ (reference sequence). As DNA, the CDR3 is TGTGCCAGCAGCTTAGAGACCGGGGAGCTGTTTTTT. It codes for CASSLETGELFF.

V usage is TRBV7-8 and J usage is TRBJ1-1; D unclear. Trimming removed 5 bases from V and 4 bases from J, with 17 bases in between. Looked up from germline, CDR1 is SGHVS and CDR2 is FQNEAQ. CDR3 size: 15 residues. This chain's CDR3 is CASSPHLGKSTEAFF. In nucleotides, the CDR3 is TGTGCCAGCAGCCCTCACCTAGGGAAGAGCACTGAAGCTTTCTTT.

The V and J genes are TRBV7-6 and TRBJ2-1; 8 nucleotides line up with TRBD2. Trimming removed 2 bases from V and 7 bases from J; junction bases left unmatched: 7. This CDR3 region has 15 residues. The germline gives CDR1 SGHVS, CDR2 FNYEAQ. Here the CDR3 DNA reads TGTGCCAGCAGCTTATACGTAGCTAGCGGGAATGAGCAGTTCTTC. Its translation is CASSLYVASGNEQFF.

The V call is TRBV27, the J call TRBJ2-7, with D hard to call. The V end lost 5 bases, the J end lost 5 bases, and 13 bases lay between the germline ends. Germline assignment: CDR1 MNHEY and CDR2 SMNVEV (reference sequence). This CDR3 has 13 residues. The CDR3 coding sequence is TGTGCCAGCAGTCCTACCCGGCAACACGAGCAGTACTTC. Its translation: CASSPTRQHEQYF.

This clone was counted only a few times. The CDR3 nucleotides are TGTGCCAGCAGCTTGGCCAGGCCCAAATATGGCTACACCTTC. It yields the protein CASSLARPKYGYTF. The chain recombines TRBV5-6 with TRBJ1-2, with D unclear. Germline CDR1 is SGHDT and CDR2 is YYEEEE. This CDR3 region has 14 residues. Trimming left V 0 bases short and J 5 bases short, with 11 bases between.